This TCR beta chain came from a study of shared clonotypes between healthy human individuals. General study points: A few donors shared approximately 5% of their naive CD4 clonotypes. Tissues were not sampled, only blood, and their repertoires likely differ.

The authors divided CD4+ cells into CD45RA+ naive and CD45RA-negative memory subsets. In germline, CDR1 is SNHLY, CDR2 FYNNEI. This CDR3 comprises 15 residues. V was cut by 5 bases and J by 0 bases, with 13 bases left in between. As regards this clone: What it binds is not known.

The protocol was immunoSEQ multiplex PCR, while the TCRdb copy is restricted to in-frame clones and leaves out a portion. Of over a million clones in the sample, around 78% were seen once. This sequence was found in a young man in good health. Some clones in this sample may be carry-over from other donors' samples. The source material was memory CD4+ T cells from PBMCs. The subset was: CD45RA-negative fraction. The V call is TRBV2, the J call TRBJ1-2, with unresolved D. As DNA, the CDR3 is TGTGCCAGCAGTTTGTCGCACAAAACTAACTATGGCTACACCTTC. Protein product: CASSLSHKTNYGYTF.